This entry lists 18 T cell receptor beta chains sequenced from one sample in a study of blood T cell repertoires in COVID-19. Produced via immunoSEQ multiplex PCR; TCRdb's table is partial and in-frame only. The repertoire holds hundreds of thousands of clones, with over 75% as singletons. The sample comprised peripheral blood. These receptors originate from a human donor in a cohort sampled during active COVID-19.

The chain is built from TRBV27 and TRBJ1-5; 7 nucleotides agree with TRBD1. Trimming removed 0 bases from V and 4 bases from J; junction bases left unmatched: 6. CDR1 MNHEY and CDR2 SMNVEV come from the germline V gene (reference sequence). This CDR3 region has 16 residues. DNA for the CDR3: TGTGCCAGCAGTTTATCTTATAGGGGGCGGAATCAGCCCCAGCATTTT. This sequence encodes CASSLSYRGRNQPQHF.

The chain links TRBV4-2 to TRBJ2-1; the match to TRBD1 covers 10 bases. CDR1 and CDR2 from the germline V gene are LGHNA and YNFKEQ. Trimming at V came to 4 bases and at J to 2 bases, leaving 8 bases not matched to a gene. The CDR3 is 17 residues long. CDR3 nucleotide sequence: TGTGCCAGCAGCCCGGACCCTGGGACAGGGGCCTACAATGAGCAGTTCTTC. It yields the protein CASSPDPGTGAYNEQFF.

The J gene is TRBJ1-4, the V gene TRBV6-6; D is perhaps TRBD1 (5 bases). The V end lost 10 bases, the J end lost 5 bases, and 14 bases lay between the germline ends. The CDR3 loop spans 13 amino acids. Looked up from germline, CDR1 is MNHNY and CDR2 is SVGAGI (reference sequence). The CDR3 DNA sequence: TGTGCCACCAATCTGGGGCTCAATGAAAAACTGTTTTTT. It specifies CATNLGLNEKLFF.

The chain joins TRBV7-2 to TRBJ1-5; 7 positions agree with TRBD1. Germline V gene lookup returns CDR1 SGHTA and CDR2 FQGNSA. The junction had 9 bases not matched to a gene; V was cut back by 5 bases and J by 2 bases. CDR3 length equals 16 residues. The CDR3 DNA follows: TGTGCCAGCAGCACCCAGGGGGGACTTGGCAATCAGCCCCAGCATTTT. It specifies CASSTQGGLGNQPQHF.

This chain uses TRBV7-2 with TRBJ1-2; 9 bases agree with TRBD1. The J segment lost 4 bases and the V segment lost 5 bases, leaving 8 bases of the junction unmatched. In germline, CDR1 is SGHTA, CDR2 FQGNSA. This CDR3 region has 15 residues. The CDR3 DNA is TGTGCCAGCAGCCCTGGTTTGACAGGGGGCTATGGCTACACCTTC. Translated, it gives CASSPGLTGGYGYTF.

J is TRBJ1-5 and V is TRBV19; D possibly corresponds to TRBD1 (6 bases). The CDR3 length is 16 residues. V was cut by 6 bases and J by 6 bases, with 21 bases left in between. Germline V CDR1 and CDR2: LNHDA, SQIVND (reference sequence). Here the CDR3 reads CASSDFKQGRGQPQHF. The CDR3 DNA reads as TGTGCCAGTAGCGACTTTAAACAGGGAAGGGGTCAGCCCCAGCATTTT.

CDR3 nucleotides: TGTGCCAGCAGCCTCAGACAGAAAAGCTCTGGGGCCAACGTCCTGACTTTC. Amino acid sequence: CASSLRQKSSGANVLTF. The chain links TRBV6-2 or TRBV6-3 to TRBJ2-6, with TRBD1 as a possible D gene (5 bases). Trimming took 6 bases from V and 0 from J, leaving 15 bases between them. This CDR3 has 17 amino acids. Germline V CDR1 and CDR2: MNHEY, SVGEGT.

This clone appeared a few times. The chain couples TRBV29-1 to TRBJ2-6; D unresolved. V lost 4 bases and J lost 0, with 7 bases in between. CDR1 is SQVTM and CDR2 is ANQGSEA in the germline V gene. The CDR3 has 14 amino acids. The CDR3 DNA reads TGCAGCGTTGGACACGGCTCTGGGGCCAACGTCCTGACTTTC. This sequence encodes CSVGHGSGANVLTF. Based on the CDR3 plus reference TRBV29-1 and TRBJ2-6, the full variable domain is SAVISQKPSRDICQRGTSLTIQCQVDSQVTMMFWYRQQPGQSLTLIATANQGSEATYESGFVIDKFPISRPNLTFSTLTVSNMSPEDSSIYLCSVGHGSGANVLTFGAGSRLTVL.

The DNA for the CDR3 is TGTGCCAGCAGTTCCTACTATGGCTACACCTTC. Translation: CASSSYYGYTF. The chain employs TRBV6-5 and TRBJ1-2; unclear D gene. The germline V gene encodes CDR1 MNHEY and CDR2 SVGAGI. CDR3 size: 11 residues. The V gene lost 4 bases and the J gene lost 3 bases, with 3 bases spanning the gap.

The chain links TRBV5-1 to TRBJ1-1; unclear D gene. The CDR3 spans 13 residues. Germline loops: CDR1 SGHRS, CDR2 YFSETQ. V shed 2 bases and J shed 5 bases, with 10 bases lying between them. CDR3 in amino acids: CASSLLEGTEAFF. The CDR3, as DNA: TGCGCCAGCAGCTTATTGGAGGGTACTGAAGCTTTCTTT.

The chain uses TRBV19 and TRBJ2-5, with D perhaps matching TRBD1 (7 bases). The CDR3 length is 16 residues. Trimming cost V 1 base and J 6 bases, with 18 bases left between them. CDR1 is LNHDA, CDR2 SQIVND, per germline (reference sequence). CDR3 amino acids: CASSIGSQGGLKTQYF. The CDR3 DNA follows: TGTGCCAGTAGTATAGGCTCCCAGGGGGGTTTAAAGACCCAGTACTTC.

In DNA form, the CDR3 reads TGTGCCAGCAGTTCGAGCTCTAGCGGCCTACGTGGTGAGCAGTTCTTC. Translating gives CASSSSSSGLRGEQFF. This chain joins TRBV6-5 and TRBJ2-1; TRBD2 agrees at 7 bases. Germline lookup yields CDR1 MNHEY and CDR2 SVGAGI. The CDR3 is 16 residues long. Trimming took 4 bases from V and 9 from J; bases not matched to a gene: 15.

This clone has a single count. The rearrangement links TRBV18 to TRBJ1-1, with 12 positions matching TRBD1. This CDR3 contains 16 residues. J lost 2 bases, V lost 4 bases, and 5 bases had no gene match. CDR1 and CDR2 (germline): KGHSH, LQKENI. The chain's CDR3 is CASSQGTGGINTEAFF. Here the CDR3 DNA reads TGTGCCAGCTCACAGGGGACAGGGGGCATTAACACTGAAGCTTTCTTT.

The chain carries TRBV30 and TRBJ2-1; TRBD2 matches 10 bases. The CDR3 sequence is 15 residues long. The trim removed 2 bases at V and 6 bases at J, leaving 7 bases unmatched. Germline-derived CDR1 and CDR2 are GTSNPN and SVGIG (reference sequence). CDR3 residues: CAWSKGSGGANEQFF. CDR3 coding DNA: TGTGCCTGGAGTAAGGGCAGCGGGGGGGCCAATGAGCAGTTCTTC.

The chain has TRBV15 and TRBJ2-7, with a tentative D call TRBD1 (5 bases). In germline, CDR1 is LNHNV, CDR2 YYDKDF (reference sequence). Between the trimmed V and J ends, which lost 0 bases and 3 bases, there was a span of 12 bases. The CDR3 extends over 15 amino acids. The CDR3 DNA reads TGTGCCACCAGCAGAGATTCAGGGATCGGCTACGAGCAGTACTTC. Its translation is CATSRDSGIGYEQYF.

The rearrangement links TRBV24-1 to TRBJ1-1, with 8 bases fitting TRBD1. V was pared by 3 bases and J by 1 base, with 6 bases of the junction left unmatched. CDR1 is KGHDR and CDR2 is SFDVKD in the germline V gene. The CDR3 runs to 16 residues. CDR3 amino acids: CATSDPMTGENTEAFF. DNA for the CDR3: TGTGCCACCAGTGATCCGATGACAGGGGAGAACACTGAAGCTTTCTTT.

V is TRBV28 and J is TRBJ1-5, with D perhaps TRBD1 (6 bases). V lost 8 bases and J 4 bases, leaving 9 bases between the germline ends. The CDR3 has 12 amino acids. CDR1 MDHEN and CDR2 SYDVKM come from the germline V gene. The CDR3 bases are TGTGCCAGCGGTCAGGGGAATCAGCCCCAGCATTTT. Translation: CASGQGNQPQHF.

The chain has TRBV28 and TRBJ2-3; 8 bases fit TRBD2. The CDR3 length is 13 residues. The J segment lost 4 bases and the V segment lost 8 bases, leaving 5 bases of the junction unmatched. Germline V gene lookup returns CDR1 MDHEN and CDR2 SYDVKM. The CDR3 nucleotides read TGTGCCAGCTGTCTACTAGCGGCAGATACGCAGTATTTT. Amino acid sequence: CASCLLAADTQYF.